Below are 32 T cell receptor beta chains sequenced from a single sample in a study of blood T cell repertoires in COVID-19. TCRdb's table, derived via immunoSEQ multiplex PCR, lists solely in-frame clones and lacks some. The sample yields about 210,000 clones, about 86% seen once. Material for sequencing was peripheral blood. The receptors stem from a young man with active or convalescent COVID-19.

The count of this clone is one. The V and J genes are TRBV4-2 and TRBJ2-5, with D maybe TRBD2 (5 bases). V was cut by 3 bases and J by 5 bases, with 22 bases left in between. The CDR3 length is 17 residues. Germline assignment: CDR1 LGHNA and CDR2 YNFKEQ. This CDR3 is CASSQGVVFGVDETQYF. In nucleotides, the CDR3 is TGTGCCAGCAGCCAGGGAGTTGTTTTCGGGGTGGATGAGACCCAGTACTTC.

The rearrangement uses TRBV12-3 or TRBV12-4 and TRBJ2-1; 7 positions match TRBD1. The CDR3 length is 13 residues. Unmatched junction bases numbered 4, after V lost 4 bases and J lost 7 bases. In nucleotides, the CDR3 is TGTGCCAGCAGTTCAACCAGGGGGAATGAGCAGTTCTTC. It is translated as CASSSTRGNEQFF.

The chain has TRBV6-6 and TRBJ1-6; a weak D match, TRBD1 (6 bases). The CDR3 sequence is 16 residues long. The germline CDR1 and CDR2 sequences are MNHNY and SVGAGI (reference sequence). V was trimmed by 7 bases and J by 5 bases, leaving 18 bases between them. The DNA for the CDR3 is TGTGCCAGCACTAGACGGGACAAAATGGATAATTCACCCCTCCACTTT. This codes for CASTRRDKMDNSPLHF.

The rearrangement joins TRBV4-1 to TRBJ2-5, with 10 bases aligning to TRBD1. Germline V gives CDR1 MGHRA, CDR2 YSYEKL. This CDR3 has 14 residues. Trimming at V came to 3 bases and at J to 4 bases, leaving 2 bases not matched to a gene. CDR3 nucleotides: TGCGCCAGCAGCCAGTGGGACAGGGGAGAGACCCAGTACTTC. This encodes CASSQWDRGETQYF.

The DNA of the CDR3 is TGTGCCATCAGTGGGAGGGGTAAGACTGAAGCTTTCTTT. As protein: CAISGRGKTEAFF. The rearrangement links TRBV10-3 to TRBJ1-1; maybe TRBD1 (5 bases). Trimming cost V 4 bases and J 5 bases, with 11 bases left between them. Germline V gives CDR1 ENHRY, CDR2 SYGVKD. The CDR3 loop spans 13 amino acids.

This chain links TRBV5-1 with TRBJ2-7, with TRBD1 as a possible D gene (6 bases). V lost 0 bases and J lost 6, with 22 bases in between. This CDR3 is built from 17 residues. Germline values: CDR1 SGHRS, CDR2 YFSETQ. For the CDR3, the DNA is TGCGCCAGCAGCTTGGATAGGGAATCAGGGGCTAGGGGCGAGCAGTACTTC. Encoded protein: CASSLDRESGARGEQYF.

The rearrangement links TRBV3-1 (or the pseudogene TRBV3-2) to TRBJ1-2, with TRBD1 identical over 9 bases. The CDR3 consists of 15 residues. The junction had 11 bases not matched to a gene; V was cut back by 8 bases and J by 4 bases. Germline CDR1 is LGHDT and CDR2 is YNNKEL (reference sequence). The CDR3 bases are TGTGCCAGCGCAATTGAGAGACAGGGGGTCTATGGCTACACCTTC. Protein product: CASAIERQGVYGYTF.

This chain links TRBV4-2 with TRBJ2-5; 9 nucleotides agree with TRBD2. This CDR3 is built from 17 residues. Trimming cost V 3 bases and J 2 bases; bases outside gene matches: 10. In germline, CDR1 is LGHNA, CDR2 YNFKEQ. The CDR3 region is CASSHKAGGHDQETQYF. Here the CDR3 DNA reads TGTGCCAGCAGCCACAAAGCGGGAGGCCACGATCAAGAGACCCAGTACTTC.

CDR3 region: CASSPERTDTYEQYF. Written as DNA, the CDR3 is TGCGCCAGCAGTCCCGAGAGGACAGATACCTACGAGCAGTACTTC. The chain combines TRBV23-1 with TRBJ2-7, with a tentative D call TRBD1 (6 bases). TRBV23-1 is annotated as an ORF whose role is uncertain. The V end was cut by 4 bases, the J end by 2 bases, with 15 bases between. This CDR3 has 15 amino acids.

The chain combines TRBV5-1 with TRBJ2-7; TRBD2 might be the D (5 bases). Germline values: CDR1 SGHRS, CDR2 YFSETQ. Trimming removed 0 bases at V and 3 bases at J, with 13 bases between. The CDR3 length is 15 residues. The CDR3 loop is CASSLETGFGYEQYF. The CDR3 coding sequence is TGCGCCAGCAGCTTGGAGACGGGGTTTGGCTACGAGCAGTACTTC.

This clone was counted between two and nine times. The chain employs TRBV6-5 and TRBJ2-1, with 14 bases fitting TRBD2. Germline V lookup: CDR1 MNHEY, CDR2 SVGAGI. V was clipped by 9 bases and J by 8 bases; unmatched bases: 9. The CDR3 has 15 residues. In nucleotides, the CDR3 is TGTGCCAGTCTGACTAGCGGGAGGGCCGGCGATGAGCAGTTCTTC. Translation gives CASLTSGRAGDEQFF.

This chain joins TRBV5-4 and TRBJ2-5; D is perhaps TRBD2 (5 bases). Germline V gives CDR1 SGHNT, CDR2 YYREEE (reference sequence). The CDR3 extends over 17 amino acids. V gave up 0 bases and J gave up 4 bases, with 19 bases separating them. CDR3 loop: CASSLGATGGFRETQYF. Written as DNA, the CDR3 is TGTGCCAGCAGCTTGGGGGCGACCGGCGGGTTTAGAGAGACCCAGTACTTC.

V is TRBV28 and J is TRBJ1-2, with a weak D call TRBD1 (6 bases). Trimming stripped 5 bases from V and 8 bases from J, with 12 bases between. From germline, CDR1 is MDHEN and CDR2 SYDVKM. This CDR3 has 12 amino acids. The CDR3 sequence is CASSPPQGGYTF. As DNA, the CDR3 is TGTGCCAGCAGTCCCCCACAGGGCGGCTACACCTTC.

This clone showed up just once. The DNA of the CDR3 is TGCGCCAGCAGCAAGACCGGGACTCCGAACACCGGGGAGCTGTTTTTT. Amino acid sequence: CASSKTGTPNTGELFF. The V call is TRBV5-1, the J call TRBJ2-2, with D maybe TRBD2 (6 bases). In germline, CDR1 is SGHRS, CDR2 YFSETQ. The V end lost 4 bases, the J end lost 0 bases, and 13 bases lay between the germline ends. The CDR3 has 16 residues.

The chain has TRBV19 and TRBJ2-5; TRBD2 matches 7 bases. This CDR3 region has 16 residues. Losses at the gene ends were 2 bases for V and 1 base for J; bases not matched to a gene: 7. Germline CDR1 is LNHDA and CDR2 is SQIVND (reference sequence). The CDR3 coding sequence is TGTGCCAGTAGTATACATAGGGCTAGCGGCCAAGAGACCCAGTACTTC. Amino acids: CASSIHRASGQETQYF.

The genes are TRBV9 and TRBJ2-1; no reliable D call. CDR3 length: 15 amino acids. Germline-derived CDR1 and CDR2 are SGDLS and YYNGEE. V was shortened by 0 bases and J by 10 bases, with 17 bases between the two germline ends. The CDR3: CASSVEANTLREQFF. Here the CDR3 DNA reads TGTGCCAGCAGCGTAGAGGCTAACACCCTGCGGGAGCAGTTCTTC.

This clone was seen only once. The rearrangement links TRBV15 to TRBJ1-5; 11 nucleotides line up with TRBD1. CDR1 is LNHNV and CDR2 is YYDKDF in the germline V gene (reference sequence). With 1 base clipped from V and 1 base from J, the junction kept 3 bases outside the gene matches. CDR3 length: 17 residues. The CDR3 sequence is CATSRVRDRGSNQPQHF. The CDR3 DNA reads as TGTGCCACCAGCAGAGTTCGGGACAGGGGGAGCAATCAGCCCCAGCATTTT. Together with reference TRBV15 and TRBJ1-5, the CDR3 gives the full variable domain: DAMVIQNPRYQVTQFGKPVTLSCSQTLNHNVMYWYQQKSSQAPKLLFHYYDKDFNNEADTPDNFQSRRPNTSFCFLDIRSPGLGDTAMYLCATSRVRDRGSNQPQHFGDGTRLSIL.

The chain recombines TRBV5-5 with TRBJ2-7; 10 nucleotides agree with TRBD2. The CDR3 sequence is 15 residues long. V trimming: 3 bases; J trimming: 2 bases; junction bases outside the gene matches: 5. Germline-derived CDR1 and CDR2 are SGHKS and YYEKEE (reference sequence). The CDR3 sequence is CASSSSSGGTYEQYF. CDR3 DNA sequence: TGTGCCAGCAGCTCGAGTAGCGGGGGGACCTACGAGCAGTACTTC.

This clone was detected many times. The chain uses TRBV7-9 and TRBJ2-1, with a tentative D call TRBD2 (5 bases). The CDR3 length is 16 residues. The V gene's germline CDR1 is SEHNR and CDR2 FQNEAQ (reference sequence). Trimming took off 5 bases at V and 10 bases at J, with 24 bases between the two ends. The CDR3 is CASSPPAGSSGEEQFF. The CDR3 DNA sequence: TGTGCCAGCAGCCCCCCGGCCGGTAGCAGCGGAGAAGAGCAGTTCTTC.

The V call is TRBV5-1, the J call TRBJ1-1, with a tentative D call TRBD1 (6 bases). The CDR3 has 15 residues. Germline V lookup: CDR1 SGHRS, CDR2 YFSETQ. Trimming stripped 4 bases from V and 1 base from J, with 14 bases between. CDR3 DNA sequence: TGCGCCAGCAGCCCGGAGGACAGTACGAACACTGAAGCTTTCTTT. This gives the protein CASSPEDSTNTEAFF.

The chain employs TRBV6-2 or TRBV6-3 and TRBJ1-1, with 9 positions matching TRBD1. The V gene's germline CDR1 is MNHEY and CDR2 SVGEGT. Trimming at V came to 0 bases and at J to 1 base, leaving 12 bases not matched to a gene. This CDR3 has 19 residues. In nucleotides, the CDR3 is TGTGCCAGCAGTTACTCGATTGGCCGGACAGGGGCCCGGAACACTGAAGCTTTCTTT. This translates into CASSYSIGRTGARNTEAFF.

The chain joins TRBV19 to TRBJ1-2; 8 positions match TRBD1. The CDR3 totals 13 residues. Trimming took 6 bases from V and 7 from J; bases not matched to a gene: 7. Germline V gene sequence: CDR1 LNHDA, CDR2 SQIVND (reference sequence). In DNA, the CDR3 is TGTGCCAGTAGGGACAGGGCCTCACGTGGCTACACCTTC. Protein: CASRDRASRGYTF.

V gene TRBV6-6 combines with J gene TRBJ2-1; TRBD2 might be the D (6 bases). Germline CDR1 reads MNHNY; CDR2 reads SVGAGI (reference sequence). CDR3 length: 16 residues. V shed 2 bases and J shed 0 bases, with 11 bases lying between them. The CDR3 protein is CASSYPAGSSYNEQFF. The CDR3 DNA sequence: TGTGCCAGCAGTTACCCAGCGGGCAGCTCCTACAATGAGCAGTTCTTC.

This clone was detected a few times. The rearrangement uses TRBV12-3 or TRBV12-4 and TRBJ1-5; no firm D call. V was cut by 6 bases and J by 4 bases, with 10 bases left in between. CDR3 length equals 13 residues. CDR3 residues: CASSLARNQPQHF. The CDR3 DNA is TGTGCCAGCAGCCTCGCTCGGAATCAGCCCCAGCATTTT.

CDR3 coding DNA: TGTGCCAGCAGCTTGGAGGTTCGTGGCGGGAGAAGCTACGAGCAGTACTTC. Translated: CASSLEVRGGRSYEQYF. The chain combines TRBV5-6 with TRBJ2-7, with 7 positions matching TRBD2. The CDR3 has 17 amino acids. The V gene end was trimmed by 0 bases and the J gene end by 3 bases; junction bases not matched to a gene: 12. Germline CDR1 reads SGHDT; CDR2 reads YYEEEE. Combining the CDR3 with reference TRBV5-6 and TRBJ2-7 gives the whole variable domain DAGVTQSPTHLIKTRGQQVTLRCSPKSGHDTVSWYQQALGQGPQFIFQYYEEEERQRGNFPDRFSGHQFPNYSSELNVNALLLGDSALYLCASSLEVRGGRSYEQYFGPGTRLTVT.

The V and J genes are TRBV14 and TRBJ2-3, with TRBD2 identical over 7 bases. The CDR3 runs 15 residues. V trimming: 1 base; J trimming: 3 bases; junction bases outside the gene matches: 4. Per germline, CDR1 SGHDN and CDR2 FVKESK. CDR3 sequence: CASSQVAGVTDTQYF. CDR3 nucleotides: TGTGCCAGCAGCCAAGTGGCGGGAGTGACAGATACGCAGTATTTT.

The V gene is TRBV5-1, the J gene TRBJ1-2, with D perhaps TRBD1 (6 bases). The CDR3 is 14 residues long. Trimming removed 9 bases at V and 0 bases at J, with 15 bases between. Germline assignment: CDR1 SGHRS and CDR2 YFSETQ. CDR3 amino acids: CATSPEGANYGYTF. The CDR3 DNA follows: TGCGCCACGAGCCCCGAGGGGGCTAACTATGGCTACACCTTC.

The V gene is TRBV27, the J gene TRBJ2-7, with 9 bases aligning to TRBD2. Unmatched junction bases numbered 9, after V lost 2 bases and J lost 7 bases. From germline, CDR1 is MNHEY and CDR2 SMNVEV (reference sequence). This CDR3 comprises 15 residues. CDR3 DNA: TGTGCCAGCAGTTTAGGGCCTAGCGGGAAGGATGAGCAGTACTTC. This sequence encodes CASSLGPSGKDEQYF.

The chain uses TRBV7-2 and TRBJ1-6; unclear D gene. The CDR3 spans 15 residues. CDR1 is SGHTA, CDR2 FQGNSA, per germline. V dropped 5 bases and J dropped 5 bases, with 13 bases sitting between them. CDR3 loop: CASSHRSGNNSPLHF. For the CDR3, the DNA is TGTGCCAGCAGCCACCGGTCGGGAAATAATTCACCCCTCCACTTT.

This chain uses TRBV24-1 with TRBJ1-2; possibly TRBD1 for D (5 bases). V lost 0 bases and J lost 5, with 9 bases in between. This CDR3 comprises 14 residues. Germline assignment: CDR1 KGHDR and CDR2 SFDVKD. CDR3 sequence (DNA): TGTGCCACCAGTGATTTGGACAGCAGGTATGGCTACACCTTC. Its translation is CATSDLDSRYGYTF.

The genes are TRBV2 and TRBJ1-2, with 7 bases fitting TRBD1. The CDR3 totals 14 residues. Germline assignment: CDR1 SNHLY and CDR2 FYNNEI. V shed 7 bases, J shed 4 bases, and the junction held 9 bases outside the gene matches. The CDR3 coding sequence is TGTGCCAGCATGGGGACAGCACCCTTCTATGGCTACACCTTC. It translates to CASMGTAPFYGYTF.

The CDR3 DNA is TGTGCCAGCAGCTTGGTATTCAGGGGTAGGGAGACCCAGTACTTC. Its protein product is CASSLVFRGRETQYF. This sequence joins TRBV7-3 and TRBJ2-5, with D possibly TRBD1 on 6 matching bases. V lost 3 bases and J lost 5, with 16 bases in between. Germline V gene data show CDR1 as SGHTA and CDR2 as FQGTGA. CDR3 size: 15 residues.